The rows below give T cell receptor beta chains drawn from one sample of a study of blood T cell repertoires in COVID-19. Profiling relied on immunoSEQ multiplex PCR, and the TCRdb table lists in-frame clones only, not all of them. The sample lists about 86,000 clones, 87% seen once, with about 1% in the top ten. Material: peripheral blood. These receptor sequences come from a human donor in a cohort sampled during active COVID-19. The CDR3 runs from the conserved cysteine through the conserved F or W. D genes are given only for firm matches.

>.|TRBV5-1|TRBJ2-1|14
TGCGCCAGCAGCTTCTTAGGGCTTCAGGGTGAGCAGTTCTTC
CASSFLGLQGEQFF
>.|TRBV27|TRBJ1-1|15
TGTGCCAGCAGTTCTATAACAGGGTTGCGCACTGAAGCTTTCTTT
CASSSITGLRTEAFF
>.|TRBV7-6|TRBJ2-7|14
TGTGCCAGCAGCTTTGTTTTGACCGGGAGCGAGCAGTACTTC
CASSFVLTGSEQYF
>.|TRBV2|TRBJ2-3|14
TGTGCCAGCCTTGGGGGGACGTCCACAGATACGCAGTATTTT
CASLGGTSTDTQYF
>.|TRBV27|TRBJ2-1|16
TGTGCCAGCAGAGCCTCCCCCCGGAGCTCCTACAATGAGCAGTTCTTC
CASRASPRSSYNEQFF
>TRBD2|TRBV5-1|TRBJ2-5|16
TGCGCCAGCAGCCGTACTCCACTAGCGGGGAAGGAGACCCAGTACTTC
CASSRTPLAGKETQYF
>TRBD2|TRBV2|TRBJ2-1|16
TGTGCCAGCAGTGAAGTATTAGCGGGAGGGTACAATGAGCAGTTCTTC
CASSEVLAGGYNEQFF
>TRBD2|TRBV5-1|TRBJ2-7|17
TGCGCCAGCAGCTTGGGGACTAGCGGGCTAAAAGAGGGCGAGCAGTACTTC
CASSLGTSGLKEGEQYF
>TRBD2|TRBV28|TRBJ2-3|14
TGTGCCAGCAGTTCTACGGGGGGACGGGTTACGCAGTATTTT
CASSSTGGRVTQYF
>TRBD2|TRBV7-3|TRBJ2-3|16
TGTGCCAGCAGCCTGGGACTAGCGGGGGATACAGATACGCAGTATTTT
CASSLGLAGDTDTQYF
>TRBD1|TRBV5-4|TRBJ1-1|16
TGTGCCAGCAGCTTGGGAATGGGGACAGGGCCCACTGAAGCTTTCTTT
CASSLGMGTGPTEAFF
>TRBD1|TRBV3-1/TRBV3-2|TRBJ2-2|16
TGTGCCAGCAGCCAAGTGGGGACAGTGAACACCGGGGAGCTGTTTTTT
CASSQVGTVNTGELFF
>TRBD1|TRBV2|TRBJ1-1|17
TGTGCCAGCAGTGTAAGGGGTCGACAGGGGATGAACACTGAAGCTTTCTTT
CASSVRGRQGMNTEAFF
>TRBD1|TRBV6-2/TRBV6-3|TRBJ2-2|17
TGTGCCAGCAGTTACTCCCGGGACAGAGTGAACACCGGGGAGCTGTTTTTT
CASSYSRDRVNTGELFF
>TRBD1|TRBV18|TRBJ1-1|16
TGTGCCAGCTCACCCGAGCACAGGGGGCAAAACACTGAAGCTTTCTTT
CASSPEHRGQNTEAFF
>TRBD2|TRBV29-1|TRBJ2-6|14
TGCAGCGTTGAGGGGGGGGACGGGGCCAACGTCCTGACTTTC
CSVEGGDGANVLTF